These 5 T cell receptor beta chains share one sample of origin, sequenced in a study of cytomegalovirus exposure and HLA in healthy donors. Amplification used 60 Vbeta primers and 13 Jbeta primers. Measured with immunoSEQ multiplex PCR; TCRdb has only the in-frame clones, and not every one. Among over 150,000 clones listed, roughly four fifths were seen once. The sample consisted of PBMCs. The receptors originated from a man aged 18 to 29 in good health and CMV-seronegative.

The chain combines TRBV9 with TRBJ2-2, with 8 bases aligning to TRBD1. Germline values: CDR1 SGDLS, CDR2 YYNGEE. The CDR3 extends over 16 amino acids. The V segment lost 3 bases and the J segment 0 bases; nucleotides outside the gene matches: 4. The CDR3 DNA is TGTGCCAGCAGCGCGACAGGGGATACGAACACCGGGGAGCTGTTTTTT. It yields the protein CASSATGDTNTGELFF.

The J gene is TRBJ1-2, the V gene TRBV6-5; 7 nucleotides match TRBD1. The germline V gene encodes CDR1 MNHEY and CDR2 SVGAGI. V trimming: 4 bases; J trimming: 4 bases; junction bases outside the gene matches: 3. This CDR3 is built from 13 residues. This CDR3 is CASSWRQGYGYTF. The DNA of the CDR3 is TGTGCCAGCAGTTGGCGACAGGGCTATGGCTACACCTTC.

The chain is built from TRBV19 and TRBJ2-1, with 7 positions matching TRBD1. The germline V gene encodes CDR1 LNHDA and CDR2 SQIVND (reference sequence). The CDR3 has 14 amino acids. J gave up 5 bases and V 4 bases, and 5 bases lay outside the gene matches. The CDR3 DNA follows: TGTGCCAGTAGTACGACAGGGCCAGACAATGAGCAGTTCTTC. Protein: CASSTTGPDNEQFF.

The chain carries TRBV7-8 and TRBJ2-5; D possibly corresponds to TRBD1 (6 bases). The last part of the DNA fits TRBJ2-7 better; the J call may be wrong. CDR1 is SGHVS and CDR2 is FQNEAQ in the germline V gene. The CDR3 has 15 residues. In DNA, the CDR3 is TGTGCCAGCAGCCACTCGAGGACAGCCCCTTACGAGCAGTACTTC. Translating it yields CASSHSRTAPYEQYF.

The chain carries TRBV28 and TRBJ1-1; D gene unclear. In germline, CDR1 is MDHEN, CDR2 SYDVKM. Trimming took off 6 bases at V and 2 bases at J, with 4 bases between the two ends. There are 11 residues in the CDR3. The CDR3: CASSRNTEAFF. The DNA for the CDR3 is TGTGCCAGCAGCAGAAACACTGAAGCTTTCTTT.